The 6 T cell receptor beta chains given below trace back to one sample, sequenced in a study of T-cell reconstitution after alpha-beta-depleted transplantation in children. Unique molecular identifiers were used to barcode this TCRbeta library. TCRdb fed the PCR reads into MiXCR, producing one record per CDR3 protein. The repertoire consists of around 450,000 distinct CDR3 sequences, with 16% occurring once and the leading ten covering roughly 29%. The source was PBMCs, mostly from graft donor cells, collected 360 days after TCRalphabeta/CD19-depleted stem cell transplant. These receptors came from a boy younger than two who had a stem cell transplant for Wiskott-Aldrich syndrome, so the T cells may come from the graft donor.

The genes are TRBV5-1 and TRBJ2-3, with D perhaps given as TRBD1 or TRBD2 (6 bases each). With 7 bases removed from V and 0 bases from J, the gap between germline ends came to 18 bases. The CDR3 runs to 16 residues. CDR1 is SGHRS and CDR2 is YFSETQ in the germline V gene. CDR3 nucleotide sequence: TGCGCCAGCTCCACGTGGGGGGCTCCTAGCACAGATACGCAGTATTTT. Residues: CASSTWGAPSTDTQYF.

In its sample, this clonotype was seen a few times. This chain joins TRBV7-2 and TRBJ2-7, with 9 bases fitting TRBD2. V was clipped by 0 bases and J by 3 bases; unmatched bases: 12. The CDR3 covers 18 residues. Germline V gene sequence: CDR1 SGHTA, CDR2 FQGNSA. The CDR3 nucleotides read TGTGCCAGCAGCTTAGCGCCCCCTAGCGGGGTACCCTACTACGAGCAGTACTTC. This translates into CASSLAPPSGVPYYEQYF.

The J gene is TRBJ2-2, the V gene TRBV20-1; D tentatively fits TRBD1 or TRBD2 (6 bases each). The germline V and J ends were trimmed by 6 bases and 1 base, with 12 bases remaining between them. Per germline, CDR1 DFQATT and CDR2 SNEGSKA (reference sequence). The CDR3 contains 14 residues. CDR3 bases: TGCAGTGCGGCCCGGGGGCGGAACACCGGGGAGCTGTTTTTT. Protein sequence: CSAARGRNTGELFF.

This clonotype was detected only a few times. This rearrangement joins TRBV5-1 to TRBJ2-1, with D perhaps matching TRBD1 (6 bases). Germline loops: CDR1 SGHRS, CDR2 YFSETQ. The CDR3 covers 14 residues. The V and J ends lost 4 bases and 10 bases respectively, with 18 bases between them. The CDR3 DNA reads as TGCGCCAGCAGCAACCGGGACACCGTCGGGGAGCAGTTCTTC. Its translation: CASSNRDTVGEQFF. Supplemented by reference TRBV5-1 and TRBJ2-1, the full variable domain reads KAGVTQTPRYLIKTRGQQVTLSCSPISGHRSVSWYQQTPGQGLQFLFEYFSETQRNKGNFPGRFSGRQFSNSRSEMNVSTLELGDSALYLCASSNRDTVGEQFFGPGTRLTVL.

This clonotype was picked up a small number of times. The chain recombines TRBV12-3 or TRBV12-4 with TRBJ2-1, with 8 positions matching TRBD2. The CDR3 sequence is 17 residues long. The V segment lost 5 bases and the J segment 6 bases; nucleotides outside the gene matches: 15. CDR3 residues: CASSHRRTSQGVNEQFF. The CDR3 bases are TGTGCCAGCAGTCACCGCCGGACTAGCCAAGGGGTCAATGAGCAGTTCTTC.

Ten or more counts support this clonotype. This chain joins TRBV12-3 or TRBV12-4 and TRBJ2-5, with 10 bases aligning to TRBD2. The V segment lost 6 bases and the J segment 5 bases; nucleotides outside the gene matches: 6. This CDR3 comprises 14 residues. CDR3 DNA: TGTGCCAGCAGCTCTAGCGGGGGTTGGGAGACCCAGTACTTC. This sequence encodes CASSSSGGWETQYF.